One T cell receptor (beta chain) is described in this entry. The CDR3 length is 13 residues. Per the germline V gene, CDR1 is LNHDA and CDR2 is SQIVND (reference sequence). Deletions cut 3 bases from V and 7 bases from J, with 10 bases between. This specimen comes from a study of cytomegalovirus exposure and HLA in healthy donors. The PCR had 60 Vbeta and 13 Jbeta primers. Here immunoSEQ multiplex PCR was the method, and the copy in TCRdb shows in-frame clones only, minus some. The table includes 150,000 or so clones, over 70% detected once. The source is a woman aged 50 to 60 in good health and CMV-seropositive. Sequencing input: PBMCs. V is TRBV19 and J is TRBJ2-1, with D hard to call. CDR3 amino acids: CASSIVRGNEQFF. For the CDR3, the DNA is TGTGCCAGTAGTATCGTTCGCGGTAATGAGCAGTTCTTC.